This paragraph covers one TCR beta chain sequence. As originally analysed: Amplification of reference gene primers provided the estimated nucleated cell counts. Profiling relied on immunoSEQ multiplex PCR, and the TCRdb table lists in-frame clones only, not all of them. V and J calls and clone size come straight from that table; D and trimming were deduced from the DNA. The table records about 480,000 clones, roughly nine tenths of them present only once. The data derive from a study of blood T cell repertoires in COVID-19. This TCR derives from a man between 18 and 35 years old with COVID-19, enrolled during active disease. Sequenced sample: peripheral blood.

CDR3 DNA sequence: TGTGCCAGCAGCCATCGTCAGGGGGACACCGGGGAGCTGTTTTTT. It specifies CASSHRQGDTGELFF. The chain recombines TRBV14 with TRBJ2-2; 7 bases agree with TRBD1. J lost 3 bases, V lost 3 bases, and 4 bases had no gene match. This CDR3 is built from 15 residues. Per germline, CDR1 SGHDN and CDR2 FVKESK.